A selection of T cell receptor beta chains follows, all from one sample in a study of T cells in Graves' hyperthyroidism and ophthalmopathy. TCRdb fed the multiplex PCR reads into MiXCR, producing one record per CDR3 protein. Here the sample spans roughly 250,000 distinct CDR3 sequences, around 15% being singletons. Material: blood. The receptors originated from a woman younger than 30 with Graves' ophthalmopathy. Both conserved end residues are part of each CDR3. Fields, in order: CDR3 length, D gene, V gene, clone size, J gene, CDR3 protein, CDR3 DNA. A D gene is named only where the DNA matches it firmly. Clone size, where shown, is once, few, many, or a class for clones that have expanded.

>14|-|TRBV30|many|TRBJ1-6
CAWSGESLNSPLHF
TGTGCCTGGAGTGGGGAGTCGCTTAATTCACCCCTCCACTTT
>13|-|TRBV12-3/TRBV12-4|many|TRBJ2-2
CASSLIGTGELFF
TGTGCCAGCAGTTTGATTGGGACCGGGGAGCTGTTTTTT
>14|-|TRBV10-2|many|TRBJ2-1
CASSDSSPYNEQFF
TGCGCCAGCAGTGACAGCAGCCCCTACAATGAGCAGTTCTTC
>14|-|TRBV29-1|-|TRBJ1-2
CSVAGRTEHYGYTF
TGCAGCGTTGCGGGACGCACGGAGCACTATGGCTACACCTTC
>14|-|TRBV12-3/TRBV12-4|many|TRBJ1-1
CASRPYSVNTEAFF
TGTGCCAGCCGCCCGTACAGCGTGAACACTGAAGCTTTCTTT
>14|-|TRBV28|-|TRBJ2-2
CASSAPSETGELFF
TGTGCCAGCAGTGCTCCTAGCGAGACCGGGGAGCTGTTTTTT
>16|TRBD1|TRBV5-1|many|TRBJ1-4
CASSPTGGAENEKLFF
TGCGCCAGCAGCCCGACAGGGGGCGCCGAGAATGAAAAACTGTTTTTT
>16|TRBD2|TRBV20-1|many|TRBJ2-3
CSAQLLAELSTDTQYF
TGCAGTGCCCAATTACTAGCGGAGCTTAGCACAGATACGCAGTATTTT
>16|TRBD1|TRBV3-1|many|TRBJ1-6
CASSPTQGGFNSPLHF
TGTGCCAGCAGCCCTACCCAAGGGGGCTTTAATTCACCCCTCCACTTT
>13|-|TRBV11-2|many|TRBJ2-7
CASSLDQPNEQYF
TGTGCCAGCAGCTTAGATCAGCCCAACGAGCAGTACTTC
>14|-|TRBV5-1|many|TRBJ2-5
CASSPPGRQETQYF
TGCGCCAGCAGCCCCCCGGGAAGGCAAGAGACCCAGTACTTC
>15|TRBD2|TRBV4-1|many|TRBJ2-3
CASSQDGGGAGTQYF
TGCGCCAGCAGCCAAGATGGCGGGGGGGCCGGTACGCAGTATTTT
>12|-|TRBV30|many|TRBJ1-2
CAWSVEGGGYTF
TGTGCCTGGAGTGTAGAGGGGGGTGGCTACACCTTC
>13|-|TRBV30|many|TRBJ1-1
CAWSDPSRYEAFF
TGTGCCTGGAGTGATCCCTCCCGTTATGAAGCTTTCTTT
>16|TRBD1|TRBV12-3/TRBV12-4|-|TRBJ2-1
CASSLGGQVIYNEQFF
TGTGCCAGCAGTTTAGGGGGACAGGTGATCTACAATGAGCAGTTCTTC
>12|TRBD1|TRBV27|many|TRBJ1-6
CASSDRVSPLHF
TGTGCCAGCAGTGACAGGGTCTCACCCCTCCACTTT
>17|-|TRBV11-2|once|TRBJ1-3
CASSLVLGGISGNTIYF
TGTGCCAGCAGCTTAGTACTGGGGGGCATCTCTGGAAACACCATATATTTT
>14|-|TRBV28|many|TRBJ2-6
CASSSGTGANVLTF
TGTGCCAGCAGTAGCGGGACAGGCGCCAACGTCCTGACTTTC
>13|-|TRBV7-9|many|TRBJ1-2
CASTGQPGYGYTF
TGTGCCAGCACCGGACAGCCTGGCTATGGCTACACCTTC
>14|TRBD1|TRBV5-5|-|TRBJ1-4
CASSRDSRNEKLFF
TGTGCCAGCAGTCGGGACAGCCGTAATGAAAAACTGTTTTTT
>14|TRBD1|TRBV28|-|TRBJ2-5
CASSHQGAGLEEYF
TGTGCCAGCAGCCATCAGGGGGCGGGACTGGAAGAGTACTTC
>15|TRBD1|TRBV28|many|TRBJ1-5
CASSSRQGRYQPQHF
TGTGCCAGCAGTTCCCGACAGGGGCGTTATCAGCCCCAGCATTTT
>14|-|TRBV27|many|TRBJ2-7
CASSLGGLSYEQYF
TGTGCCAGCAGTTTAGGGGGTCTCTCCTACGAGCAGTACTTC
>15|TRBD1|TRBV20-1|many|TRBJ2-7
CSGNPGQGRVYEQYF
TGCAGTGGGAACCCGGGACAGGGAAGGGTCTACGAGCAGTACTTC
>18|TRBD1|TRBV2|many|TRBJ2-4
CASRKDRGSTVAKNIQYF
TGTGCCAGCAGGAAGGACAGGGGCAGTACCGTAGCCAAAAACATTCAGTACTTC
>11|-|TRBV15|many|TRBJ1-2
CATRNEDGYTF
TGTGCCACCAGGAACGAAGATGGCTACACCTTC
>14|-|TRBV6-1|many|TRBJ2-5
CASSRQTGWETQYF
TGTGCCAGCAGTAGACAAACAGGGTGGGAGACCCAGTACTTC
>14|-|TRBV19|few|TRBJ2-2
CASSTKQGTGELFF
TGTGCCAGTAGTACGAAACAGGGAACCGGGGAGCTGTTTTTT
>13|-|TRBV6-1|many|TRBJ1-1
CASRSTLNTEAFF
TGTGCCAGCAGATCGACACTGAACACTGAAGCTTTCTTT
>19|TRBD2|TRBV11-2|many|TRBJ2-4
CASTPRLAGGPSDKNIQYF
TGTGCCAGCACCCCCAGACTAGCGGGAGGGCCGTCGGACAAAAACATTCAGTACTTC
>13|-|TRBV12-3/TRBV12-4|many|TRBJ1-2
CASSEVAEVGYTF
TGTGCCAGCAGTGAGGTCGCGGAGGTCGGCTACACCTTC